The rows below give T cell receptor beta chains drawn from one sample of a study of blood T cells in healthy people across ages. TCRdb called the 5' RACE reads again in MiXCR, with one record for every CDR3 protein. The table lists 1.5 million to 1.9 million distinct CDR3 sequences, about 45% of them singletons, with less than 5% in the top ten. What was sequenced was blood. The source of these receptors is a woman aged 18-29 years in good health. Each CDR3 is given with its conserved first and last residue. A D gene is named only where the DNA matches it firmly. Expanded clones get a size class; other rows say once, few or many, or leave the size out.

TRBV12-3/TRBV12-4	.	TRBJ2-1	.	CASRHLSYNEQFF	TGTGCCAGCCGACACCTATCCTACAATGAGCAGTTCTTC
TRBV7-2	TRBD2	TRBJ2-3	.	CASSFGGGAQNARTDTQYF	TGTGCCAGCAGCTTCGGCGGGGGGGCCCAAAACGCCAGGACAGATACGCAGTATTTT
TRBV30	.	TRBJ2-5	.	CAWSDSGEETQYF	TGTGCCTGGAGTGATTCAGGGGAAGAGACCCAGTACTTC
TRBV5-1	TRBD1	TRBJ2-7	.	CASSFGQGGNEQYF	TGCGCCAGCAGCTTTGGACAGGGGGGTAATGAGCAGTACTTC
TRBV4-2	.	TRBJ2-7	many	CASSQDWGPTYEQYF	TGTGCCAGCAGCCAAGATTGGGGTCCCACCTACGAGCAGTACTTC
TRBV19	TRBD2	TRBJ2-3	.	CASSSWTSGGTDTQYF	TGTGCCAGTAGTTCCTGGACTAGCGGGGGCACAGATACGCAGTATTTT
TRBV6-5	.	TRBJ1-2	.	CASSRDPSRNYGYTF	TGTGCCAGCAGTCGTGACCCGTCGCGTAACTATGGCTACACCTTC
TRBV28	.	TRBJ1-4	.	CASSLADGREKLFF	TGTGCCAGCAGTTTGGCAGACGGTCGGGAAAAACTGTTTTTT
TRBV20-1	.	TRBJ2-3	few	CSARVPESITDTQYF	TGCAGTGCTAGAGTCCCAGAAAGTATCACAGATACGCAGTATTTT
TRBV12-3/TRBV12-4	.	TRBJ1-4	few	CASSLASIRNEKLFF	TGTGCCAGCAGTTTAGCCTCCATTCGAAATGAAAAACTGTTTTTT
TRBV9	.	TRBJ1-2	many	CASGRNYGYTF	TGTGCCAGCGGGCGGAACTATGGCTACACCTTC
TRBV5-5	TRBD2	TRBJ2-3	few	CASTSRLAGALDTQYF	TGTGCCAGCACCTCCCGACTAGCGGGGGCCCTAGATACGCAGTATTTT
TRBV11-1	TRBD2	TRBJ2-7	.	CASSSHRAGVYNEQYF	TGTGCCAGCAGCTCCCACAGAGCGGGAGTGTACAATGAGCAGTACTTC
TRBV5-1	TRBD2	TRBJ2-2	few	CASSLRLAGIGGTGELFF	TGCGCCAGCAGCTTACGACTAGCGGGAATTGGGGGCACCGGGGAGCTGTTTTTT
TRBV9	.	TRBJ1-2	few	CASSVALGGAAPPNYGYTF	TGTGCCAGCAGCGTAGCTTTAGGGGGGGCGGCTCCCCCCAACTATGGCTACACCTTC
TRBV6-1	.	TRBJ1-2	.	CASSEARLLGPPGGYTF	TGTGCCAGCAGTGAAGCGAGACTTTTGGGCCCCCCGGGAGGCTACACCTTC
TRBV28	.	TRBJ1-5	few	CASGVGTYQPQHF	TGTGCCAGCGGGGTGGGGACCTATCAGCCCCAGCATTTT
TRBV11-2	TRBD1	TRBJ2-7	few	CASSLVGRQGRNEQYF	TGTGCCAGCAGCTTAGTAGGGAGACAGGGGAGGAACGAGCAGTACTTC
TRBV7-3	.	TRBJ2-1	few	CASSYGRDNEQFF	TGTGCCAGCAGCTACGGACGGGACAATGAGCAGTTCTTC
TRBV15	.	TRBJ2-3	.	CATSREMASDTQYF	TGTGCCACCAGCAGAGAGATGGCCTCAGATACGCAGTATTTT
TRBV4-3	.	TRBJ1-2	few	CASSPHLRFGSAGALYTF	TGCGCCAGCAGCCCTCATTTAAGATTTGGGTCGGCAGGGGCACTCTACACCTTC
TRBV4-2	.	TRBJ1-1	.	CACSQAEGNTEAFF	TGTGCCTGCAGCCAAGCAGAGGGTAACACTGAAGCTTTCTTT
TRBV30	.	TRBJ2-7	.	CAWSDWGMYF	TGTGCCTGGAGTGACTGGGGCATGTACTTC
TRBV7-2	TRBD1	TRBJ1-4	.	CASSLGQGAWEKLFF	TGTGCCAGCAGCTTGGGACAGGGGGCATGGGAAAAACTGTTTTTT
TRBV27	.	TRBJ1-1	.	CASSLSVATEAFF	TGTGCCAGCAGTTTATCGGTAGCCACTGAAGCTTTCTTT
TRBV10-3	.	TRBJ2-1	few	CAISKADHYNEQFF	TGTGCCATCAGCAAAGCGGACCATTACAATGAGCAGTTCTTC
TRBV6-1	TRBD2	TRBJ2-1	.	CASRGLANYNEQFF	TGTGCCAGCAGGGGACTAGCGAATTACAATGAGCAGTTCTTC
TRBV7-2	TRBD2	TRBJ2-3	.	CASSLWTSYLDTQYF	TGTGCCAGCAGCTTGTGGACTAGTTATTTAGATACGCAGTATTTT
TRBV21-1	.	TRBJ2-7	.	CASRAGRVSYEQYF	TGTGCCAGCAGAGCGGGACGGGTCTCCTACGAGCAGTACTTC